The next 2 T cell receptor beta chains were all read from a single sample in a study of CD8 T cells in ankylosing spondylitis. TCRdb used MiXCR to reprocess the 5' RACE reads, holding one entry per CDR3 protein. Here the sample spans a few hundred thousand distinct CDR3 sequences, 15% to 20% being singletons. Specimen: blood, either unsorted or a sorted T cell fraction (not recorded which). These receptors all stem from a male donor with ankylosing spondylitis or in good health (not recorded which).

The rearrangement joins TRBV10-2 to TRBJ2-2; 7 bases line up with TRBD2. The J segment lost 3 bases and the V segment lost 9 bases, leaving 1 base of the junction unmatched. There are 12 residues in the CDR3. CDR1 and CDR2 from the germline V gene are WSHSY and SAAADI. CDR3 bases: TGCGCCAGGGGGGGGGACACCGGGGAGCTGTTTTTT. Translation: CARGGDTGELFF.

This clonotype was picked up a small number of times. This chain joins TRBV18 and TRBJ2-7; 7 bases are shared with TRBD1. Germline lookup yields CDR1 KGHSH and CDR2 LQKENI. V was pared by 4 bases and J by 7 bases, with 7 bases of the junction left unmatched. This CDR3 has 13 residues. The CDR3, as DNA: TGTGCCAGCTCACGTACAGGGGTGGAGGAGCAGTACTTC. Its translation is CASSRTGVEEQYF.